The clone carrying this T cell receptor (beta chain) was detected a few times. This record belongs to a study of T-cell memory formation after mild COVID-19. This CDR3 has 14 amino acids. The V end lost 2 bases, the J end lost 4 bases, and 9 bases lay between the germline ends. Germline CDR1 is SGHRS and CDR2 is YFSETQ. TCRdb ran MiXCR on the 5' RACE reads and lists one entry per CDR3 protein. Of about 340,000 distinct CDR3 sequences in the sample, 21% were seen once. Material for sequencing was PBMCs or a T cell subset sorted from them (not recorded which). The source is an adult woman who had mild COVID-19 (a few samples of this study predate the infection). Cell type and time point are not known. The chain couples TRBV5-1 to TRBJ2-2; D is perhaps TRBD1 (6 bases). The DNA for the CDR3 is TGCGCCAGCAGCTTCGACAGGCGCACCGGGGAGCTGTTTTTT. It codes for CASSFDRRTGELFF. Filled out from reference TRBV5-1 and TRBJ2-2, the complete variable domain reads KAGVTQTPRYLIKTRGQQVTLSCSPISGHRSVSWYQQTPGQGLQFLFEYFSETQRNKGNFPGRFSGRQFSNSRSEMNVSTLELGDSALYLCASSFDRRTGELFFGEGSRLTVL.